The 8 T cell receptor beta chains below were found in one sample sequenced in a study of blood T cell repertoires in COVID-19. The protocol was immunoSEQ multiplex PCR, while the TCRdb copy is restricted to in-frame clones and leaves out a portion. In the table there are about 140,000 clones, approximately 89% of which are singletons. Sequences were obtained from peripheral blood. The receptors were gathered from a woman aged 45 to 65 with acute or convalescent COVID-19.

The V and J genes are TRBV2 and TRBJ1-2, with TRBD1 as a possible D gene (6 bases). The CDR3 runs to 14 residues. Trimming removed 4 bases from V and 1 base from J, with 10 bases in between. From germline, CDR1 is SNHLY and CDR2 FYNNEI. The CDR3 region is CASSGTVNNYGYTF. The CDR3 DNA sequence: TGTGCCAGCAGTGGGACAGTAAATAACTATGGCTACACCTTC.

The DNA for the CDR3 is TGTGCCAGCTCACCCCCGACAGGAGCTAACTATGGCTACACCTTC. It specifies CASSPPTGANYGYTF. The J gene is TRBJ1-2, the V gene TRBV18; D perhaps matches TRBD1 (6 bases). The CDR3 runs 15 residues. Germline V gene lookup returns CDR1 KGHSH and CDR2 LQKENI. Trimming shortened V by 3 bases and J by 0 bases, and 11 bases separated the two germline ends.

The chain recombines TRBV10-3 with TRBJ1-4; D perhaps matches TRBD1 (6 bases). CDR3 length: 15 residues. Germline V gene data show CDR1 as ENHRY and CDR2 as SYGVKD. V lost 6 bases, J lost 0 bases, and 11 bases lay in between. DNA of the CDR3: TGTGCCATCAGCCTAGGACAGACAACTAATGAAAAACTGTTTTTT. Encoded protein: CAISLGQTTNEKLFF.

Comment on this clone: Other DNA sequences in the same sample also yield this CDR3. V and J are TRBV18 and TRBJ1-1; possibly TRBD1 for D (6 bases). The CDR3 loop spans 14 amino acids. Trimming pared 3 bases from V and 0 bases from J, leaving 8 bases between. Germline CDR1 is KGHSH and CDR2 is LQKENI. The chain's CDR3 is CASSPAGVNTEAFF. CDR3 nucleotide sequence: TGTGCCAGCTCACCCGCAGGGGTGAACACTGAAGCTTTCTTT.

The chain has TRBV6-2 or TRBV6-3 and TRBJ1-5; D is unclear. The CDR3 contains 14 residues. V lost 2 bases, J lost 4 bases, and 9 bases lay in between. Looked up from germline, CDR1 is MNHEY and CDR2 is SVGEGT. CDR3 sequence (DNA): TGTGCCAGCAGTTACGGGCACGGTAATCAGCCCCAGCATTTT. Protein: CASSYGHGNQPQHF.

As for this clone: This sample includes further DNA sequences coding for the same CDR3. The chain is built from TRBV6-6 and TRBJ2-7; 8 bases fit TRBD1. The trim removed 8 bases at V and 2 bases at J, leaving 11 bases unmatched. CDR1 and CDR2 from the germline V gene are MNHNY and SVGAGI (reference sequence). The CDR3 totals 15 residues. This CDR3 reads CASSPRQGAAYEQYF. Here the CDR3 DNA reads TGTGCCAGCTCACCCCGGCAGGGGGCTGCCTACGAGCAGTACTTC.

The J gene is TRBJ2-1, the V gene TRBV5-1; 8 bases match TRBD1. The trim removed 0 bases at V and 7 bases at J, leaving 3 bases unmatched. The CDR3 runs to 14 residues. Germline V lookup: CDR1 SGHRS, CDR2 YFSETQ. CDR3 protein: CASSLAGGGNEQFF. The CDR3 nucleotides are TGCGCCAGCAGCTTGGCAGGGGGCGGGAATGAGCAGTTCTTC.

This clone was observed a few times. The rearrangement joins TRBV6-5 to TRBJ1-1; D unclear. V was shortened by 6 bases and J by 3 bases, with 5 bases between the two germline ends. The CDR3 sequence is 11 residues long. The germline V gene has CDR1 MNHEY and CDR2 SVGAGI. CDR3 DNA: TGTGCCAGCAGCGGGGACACTGAAGCTTTCTTT. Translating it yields CASSGDTEAFF.